These T cell receptor beta chains were read from a single sample in a study of persistence of HIV-infected CD4 T cells. Profiled with immunoSEQ multiplex PCR; TCRdb holds only in-frame clones, not every one. The sample has fewer than 40,000 clones; roughly four fifths are singletons. The antigens these receptors bind are not known. Specimen: CD4+ T cells sorted from PBMCs after approximately 20-hour stimulation, collected from a patient who received antiretroviral therapy. These receptors all come from an adult man with HIV who was CMV-seropositive. CDR3s include the opening cysteine and the closing phenylalanine or tryptophan. The D gene is left open where the match is weak. Only some rows state a clone size, as once, few, many or a class for expanded clones.

V gene,D gene,J gene,CDR3 length,clone size,CDR3 DNA,CDR3 protein
TRBV19,TRBD1,TRBJ1-1,12,few,TGTGCCAGTATCGACAGGGTCGTCGGCGCTTTCTTT,CASIDRVVGAFF
TRBV5-1,TRBD1,TRBJ1-1,14,NA,TGCGCCAGCAGCTCTCGGACAGGGAACACTGAAGCTTTCTTT,CASSSRTGNTEAFF
TRBV29-1,NA,TRBJ2-1,12,NA,TGCAGCGCCCCCCTCTCCTACAATGAGCAGTTCTTC,CSAPLSYNEQFF
TRBV7-8,NA,TRBJ2-3,17,NA,TGTGCCAGCAGCTTAGTAGGGCTAGCGAGATTCACAGATACGCAGTATTTT,CASSLVGLARFTDTQYF
TRBV7-9,NA,TRBJ1-2,12,NA,TGTGCCAGCAGCTTGGACGACTATGGCTACACCTTC,CASSLDDYGYTF
TRBV14,NA,TRBJ2-5,13,NA,TGTGCCAGCAGCCTTAGTGTCGGAGAGACCCAGTACTTC,CASSLSVGETQYF
TRBV14,NA,TRBJ2-2,15,NA,TGTGCCAGCAGCCCCTGGCGGCGCGGAACCGGGGAGCTGTTTTTT,CASSPWRRGTGELFF
TRBV7-8,NA,TRBJ1-1,15,NA,TGTGCCAGCAGCCCGGACCCGGGGGTTAGCACTGAAGCTTTCTTT,CASSPDPGVSTEAFF
TRBV29-1,NA,TRBJ1-4,13,NA,TGCAGCGTCCTAAGCGCAACTAATGAAAAACTGTTTTTT,CSVLSATNEKLFF
TRBV4-3,NA,TRBJ2-7,14,NA,TGCGCCAGCAGCCAAGATGATGACAGATACGAGCAGTACTTC,CASSQDDDRYEQYF
TRBV25-1,NA,TRBJ1-3,14,NA,TGTGCCAGCAGTGAACCCAGGACTGGAAACACCATATATTTT,CASSEPRTGNTIYF
TRBV5-4,NA,TRBJ1-1,16,NA,TGTGCCAGCAGCCCCCCTTGGGGGGGCCTGGGCACTGAAGCTTTCTTT,CASSPPWGGLGTEAFF
TRBV5-1,TRBD1,TRBJ1-2,14,NA,TGCGCCAGCAGCTTGGATGGACAGGCAGCCGGCTACACCTTC,CASSLDGQAAGYTF
TRBV18,TRBD1,TRBJ2-7,14,NA,TGTGCCAGCTCACCGAGACAGGGGACCTACGAGCAGTACTTC,CASSPRQGTYEQYF
TRBV4-2,NA,TRBJ2-2,15,NA,TGTGCCAGCAGCCAAGAAACGAGGGGTCCCGGGGAGCTGTTTTTT,CASSQETRGPGELFF
TRBV7-8,TRBD1,TRBJ1-2,15,NA,TGTGCCAGCAGCTCGAGGGACAGGGTTAGGTACGGCTACACCTTC,CASSSRDRVRYGYTF
TRBV7-6,TRBD1,TRBJ1-2,14,NA,TGTGCCAGCAGCAAGTTGGGACAGAACTATGGCTACACCTTC,CASSKLGQNYGYTF
TRBV7-6,NA,TRBJ1-6,15,once,TGTGCCAGCAGCTTAGCGGCCAGGGAGAATTCACCCCTCCACTTT,CASSLAARENSPLHF
TRBV6-6,TRBD2,TRBJ2-5,13,NA,TGTGCCAGCAAAGACCCGGGAGGTGAGACCCAGTACTTC,CASKDPGGETQYF
TRBV29-1,NA,TRBJ2-3,13,NA,TGCAGCGTTCTCGGCAGACAGACAGATACGCAGTATTTT,CSVLGRQTDTQYF
TRBV7-2,TRBD1,TRBJ1-2,17,few,TGTGCCAGCAGCTTAGGGACAGGGAACAGAGCTAACTATGGCTACACCTTC,CASSLGTGNRANYGYTF
TRBV27,TRBD2,TRBJ2-3,16,once,TGTGCCAGCAGCTTGACTAGCGGGGCCTCGGTAGATACGCAGTATTTT,CASSLTSGASVDTQYF
TRBV5-6,TRBD2,TRBJ2-3,15,NA,TGTGCCAGCAGCTTAGACGGGGGGGGCACAGATACGCAGTATTTT,CASSLDGGGTDTQYF
TRBV28,TRBD1,TRBJ1-4,15,few,TGTGCCAGCAGTTTGGCAGGGGGCGCCCGGGAAAAACTGTTTTTT,CASSLAGGAREKLFF
TRBV7-8,NA,TRBJ1-5,15,NA,TGTGCCAGCAGCTTAGATTGGGGTAGCAATCAGCCCCAGCATTTT,CASSLDWGSNQPQHF
TRBV18,NA,TRBJ1-3,14,NA,TGTGTCAGCTCACCCCAACTAACTGGAAACACCATATATTTT,CVSSPQLTGNTIYF
TRBV5-1,TRBD2,TRBJ2-5,16,NA,TGCGCCAGCAGCCCTCGACTAGCGGGGGGGCAAGAGACCCAGTACTTC,CASSPRLAGGQETQYF
TRBV7-9,NA,TRBJ2-2,16,NA,TGTGCCAGCAGCCAAGGGGTAGGGGCGAACACCGGGGAGCTGTTTTTT,CASSQGVGANTGELFF
TRBV6-1,NA,TRBJ2-2,15,NA,TGTGCCAGCAGTGAAAGGGGCGCAGGCCCCGGGGAGCTGTTTTTT,CASSERGAGPGELFF
TRBV4-2,NA,TRBJ1-2,12,NA,TGTGCCAGCAGCCAAGTCTCCCTTGGCTACACCTTC,CASSQVSLGYTF
TRBV10-3,TRBD1,TRBJ1-4,17,NA,TGTGCCATCAGTGAGTCCGGGACAGGGAGGACTAATGAAAAACTGTTTTTT,CAISESGTGRTNEKLFF
TRBV7-9,NA,TRBJ1-5,13,NA,TGTGCCAGCAGCACGGACAGCAATCAGCCCCAGCATTTT,CASSTDSNQPQHF
TRBV5-4,TRBD1,TRBJ1-2,14,NA,TGTGCCAGCACGCGGACAGGTCAAGGCCATGGCTACACCTTC,CASTRTGQGHGYTF
TRBV29-1,TRBD2,TRBJ2-1,17,NA,TGCAGCGTTGACGATTTCGGACTAGCGGGGAAAACCAATGAGCAGTTCTTC,CSVDDFGLAGKTNEQFF
TRBV11-3,NA,TRBJ2-1,16,NA,TGTGCCAGCAGCCCGGGCCCCGCTAATCACTACAATGAGCAGTTCTTC,CASSPGPANHYNEQFF
TRBV10-3,TRBD1,TRBJ2-7,15,NA,TGTGCCATCAAGGAAAGGACAGGGGGGTCCTACGAGCAGTACTTC,CAIKERTGGSYEQYF
TRBV6-2/TRBV6-3,NA,TRBJ2-1,17,NA,TGTGCCAGCAGCCCCTTAACGGGCCCCTGGGAGGTTCGAGAGCAGTTCTTC,CASSPLTGPWEVREQFF
TRBV18,TRBD1,TRBJ1-2,17,NA,TGTGCCAGCTCACCCGGCCGCGGACAGGGGGCGAACTATGGCTACACCTTC,CASSPGRGQGANYGYTF
TRBV7-8,NA,TRBJ2-7,14,NA,TGTGCCAGCAGCCCTGCGGCGTTGGGCTACGAGCAGTACTTC,CASSPAALGYEQYF
TRBV5-1,NA,TRBJ2-2,17,NA,TGCGCCAGCAGTCGAGGGGCAGGCCAGACAAACACCGGGGAGCTGTTTTTT,CASSRGAGQTNTGELFF
TRBV15,NA,TRBJ2-1,16,NA,TGTGCCACCAGCAGTGCATCGGGAGACGGCTACAATGAGCAGTTCTTC,CATSSASGDGYNEQFF
TRBV5-4,NA,TRBJ2-5,13,NA,TGTGCCAGCAGCTTGGATCCCCAAGAGACCCAGTACTTC,CASSLDPQETQYF
TRBV2,NA,TRBJ2-7,13,NA,TGTGCCAGCAAAGGAGACACCACCTACGAGCAGTACTTC,CASKGDTTYEQYF
TRBV5-1,NA,TRBJ1-3,14,NA,TGCGCCAGCAGCTTGGGGGACGATGGAAACACCATATATTTT,CASSLGDDGNTIYF
TRBV9,TRBD1,TRBJ1-3,19,NA,TGTGCCAGCAGCGGGCGGGACAGGGGCCCCCTCCCCTCTGGAAACACCATATATTTT,CASSGRDRGPLPSGNTIYF
TRBV5-1,TRBD1,TRBJ2-7,15,once,TGCGCCAGCAGTCTCGGACAGGGAGTGGTCTACGAGCAGTACTTC,CASSLGQGVVYEQYF
TRBV11-1,TRBD1,TRBJ1-1,14,NA,TGTGCCAGCAGCTTCGGACAGGGGAACACTGAAGCTTTCTTT,CASSFGQGNTEAFF
TRBV5-1,TRBD1,TRBJ2-5,15,NA,TGCGCCAGCAGCCCAACCGGGACAGGGGTTGAGACCCAGTACTTC,CASSPTGTGVETQYF
TRBV7-8,TRBD1,TRBJ1-1,15,once,TGTGCCAGCAGCTTAGGTTGGGACAGAGACACTGAAGCTTTCTTT,CASSLGWDRDTEAFF
TRBV7-2,TRBD1,TRBJ1-5,15,NA,TGTGCCAGCAGCTTAGAGGGGACAGGGAATCAGCCCCAGCATTTT,CASSLEGTGNQPQHF
TRBV5-1,NA,TRBJ1-6,15,NA,TGCGCCAGCAGCTTGGAGGGGAGGGTAAATTCACCCCTCCACTTT,CASSLEGRVNSPLHF
TRBV18,TRBD1,TRBJ1-1,16,NA,TGTGCCAGCTCACCAGTGACAGGGGCTACGAACACTGAAGCTTTCTTT,CASSPVTGATNTEAFF
TRBV2,TRBD1,TRBJ2-7,14,NA,TGTGCCAGCCTGGGGACAGGGGGGAACTACGAGCAGTACTTC,CASLGTGGNYEQYF
TRBV27,NA,TRBJ1-6,15,NA,TGTGCCAGCGGCAGGGTTGGTTCCTATAATTCACCCCTCCACTTT,CASGRVGSYNSPLHF
TRBV6-5,TRBD2,TRBJ2-7,14,NA,TGTGCCAGCAGTTACTCGAGGGGTAGCGGGGACAAATACTTC,CASSYSRGSGDKYF
TRBV4-1,NA,TRBJ1-2,12,once,TGCGCCAGCAGCCAAGATAAGTATGGCTACACCTTC,CASSQDKYGYTF
TRBV6-5,NA,TRBJ1-1,15,few,TGTGCCAGCAGCCCCTTCAGGACAGCAGGTCACGGAGCTTTCTTT,CASSPFRTAGHGAFF
TRBV3-1/TRBV3-2,TRBD1,TRBJ2-2,16,few,TGTGCCAGCAGCCTTCGGGACAGGGGGTACCCCGGGGAGCTGTTTTTT,CASSLRDRGYPGELFF
TRBV28,NA,TRBJ2-5,15,NA,TGTGCCAGCAGTTTACCGGGGGCCCTGGGAGAGACCCAGTACTTC,CASSLPGALGETQYF
TRBV5-1,NA,TRBJ2-3,16,NA,TGCGCCAGCAGCTTACTCACGACCTCTAGCACAGATACGCAGTATTTT,CASSLLTTSSTDTQYF